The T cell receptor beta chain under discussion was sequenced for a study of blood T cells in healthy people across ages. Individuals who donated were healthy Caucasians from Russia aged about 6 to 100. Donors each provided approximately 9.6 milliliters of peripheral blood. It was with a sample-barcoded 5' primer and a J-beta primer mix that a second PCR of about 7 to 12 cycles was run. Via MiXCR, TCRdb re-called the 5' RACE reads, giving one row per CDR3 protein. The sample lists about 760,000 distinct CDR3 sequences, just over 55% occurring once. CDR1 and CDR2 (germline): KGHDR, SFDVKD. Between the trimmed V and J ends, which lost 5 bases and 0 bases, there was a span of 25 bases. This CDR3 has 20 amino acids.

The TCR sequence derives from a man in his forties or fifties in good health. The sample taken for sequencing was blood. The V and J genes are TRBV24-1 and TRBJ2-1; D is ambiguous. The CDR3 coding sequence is TGTGCCACCAGTGCCCCGAGCCCAGAAACCTCCAGGAGCTCCTACAATGAGCAGTTCTTC. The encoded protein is CATSAPSPETSRSSYNEQFF.